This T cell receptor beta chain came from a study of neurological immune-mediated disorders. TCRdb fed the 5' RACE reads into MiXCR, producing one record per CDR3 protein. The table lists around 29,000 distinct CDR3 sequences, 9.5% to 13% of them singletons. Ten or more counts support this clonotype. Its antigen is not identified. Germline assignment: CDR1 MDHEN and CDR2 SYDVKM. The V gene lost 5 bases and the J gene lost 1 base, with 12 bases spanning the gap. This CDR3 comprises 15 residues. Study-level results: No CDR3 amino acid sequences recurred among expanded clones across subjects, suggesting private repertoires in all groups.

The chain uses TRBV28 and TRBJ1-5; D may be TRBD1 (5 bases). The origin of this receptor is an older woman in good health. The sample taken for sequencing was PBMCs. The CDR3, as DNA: TGTGCCAGCAGTCTGGCAGGGATCAGCAATCAGCCCCAGCATTTT. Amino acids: CASSLAGISNQPQHF.